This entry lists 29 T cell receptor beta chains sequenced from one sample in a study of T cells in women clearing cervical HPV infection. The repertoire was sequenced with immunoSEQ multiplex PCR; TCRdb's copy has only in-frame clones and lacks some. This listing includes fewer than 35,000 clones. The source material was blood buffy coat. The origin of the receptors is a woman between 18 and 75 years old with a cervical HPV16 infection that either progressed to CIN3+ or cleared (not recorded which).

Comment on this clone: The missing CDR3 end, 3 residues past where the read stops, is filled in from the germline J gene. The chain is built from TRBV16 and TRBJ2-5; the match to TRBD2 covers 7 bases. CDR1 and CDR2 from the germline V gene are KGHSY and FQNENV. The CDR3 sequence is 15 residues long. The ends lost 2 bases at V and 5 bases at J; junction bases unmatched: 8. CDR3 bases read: TGTGCCAGCAGCCAACGCGGGAGTGTCTGGGAGACC. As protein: CASSQRGSVWET. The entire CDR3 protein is CASSQRGSVWETQYF. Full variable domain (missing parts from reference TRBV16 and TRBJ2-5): GEEVAQTPKHLVRGEGQKAKLYCAPIKGHSYVFWYQQVLKNEFKFLISFQNENVFDETGMPKERFSAKCLPNSPCSLEIQATKLEDSAVYFCASSQRGSVWETQYFGPGTRLLVL.

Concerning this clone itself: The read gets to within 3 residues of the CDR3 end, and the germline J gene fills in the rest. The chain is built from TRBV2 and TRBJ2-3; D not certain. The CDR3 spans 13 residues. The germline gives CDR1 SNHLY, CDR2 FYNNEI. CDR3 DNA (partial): TGTGCCATCAAACGGGTCTTTCCGGAGACG. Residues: CAIKRVFPET. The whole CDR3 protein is CAIKRVFPETQYF.

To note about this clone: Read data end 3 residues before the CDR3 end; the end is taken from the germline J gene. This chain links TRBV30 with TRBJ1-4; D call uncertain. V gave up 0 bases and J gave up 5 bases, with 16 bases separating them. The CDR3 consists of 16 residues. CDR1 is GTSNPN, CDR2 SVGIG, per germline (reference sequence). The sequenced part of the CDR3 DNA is TGTGCCTGGAGTGTACCAGCGGCCAGCCAAAATGAAAAA. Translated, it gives CAWSVPAASQNEK. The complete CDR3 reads CAWSVPAASQNEKLFF.

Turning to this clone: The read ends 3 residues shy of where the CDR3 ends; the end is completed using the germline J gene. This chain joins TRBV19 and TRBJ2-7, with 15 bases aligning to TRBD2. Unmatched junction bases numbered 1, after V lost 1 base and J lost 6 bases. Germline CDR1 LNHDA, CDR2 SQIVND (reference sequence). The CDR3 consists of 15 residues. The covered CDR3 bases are TGTGCCAGTAGTATAGCGGGACTAGCGGGAGGCGAG. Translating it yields CASSIAGLAGGE. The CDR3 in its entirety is CASSIAGLAGGEQYF.

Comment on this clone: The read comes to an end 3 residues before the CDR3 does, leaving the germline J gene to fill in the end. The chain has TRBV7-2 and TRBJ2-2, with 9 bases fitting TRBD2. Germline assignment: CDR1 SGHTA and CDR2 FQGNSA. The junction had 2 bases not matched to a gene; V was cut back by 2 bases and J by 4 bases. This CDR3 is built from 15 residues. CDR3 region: CASSLRLAATGELFF. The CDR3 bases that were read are TGTGCCAGCAGCTTAAGACTAGCGGCCACCGGGGAG.

This chain's CDR3 is CASGLSYEQYF. Partial CDR3 DNA: TGCGCGAGCGGCCTCTCCTACGAG. The rearrangement links TRBV10-2 to TRBJ2-7; D perhaps matches TRBD2 (5 bases). The read halts 3 residues ahead of the CDR3 end, with the missing end drawn from the germline J gene. Germline CDR1 is WSHSY and CDR2 is SAAADI. The CDR3 is 11 amino acids.

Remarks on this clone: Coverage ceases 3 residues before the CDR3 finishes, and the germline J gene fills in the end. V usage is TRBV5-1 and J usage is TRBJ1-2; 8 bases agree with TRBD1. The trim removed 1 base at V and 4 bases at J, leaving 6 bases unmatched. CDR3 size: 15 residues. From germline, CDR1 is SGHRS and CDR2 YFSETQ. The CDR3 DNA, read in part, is TGCGCCAGCAGCTTGTACTACACAGGGGGCTATGGC. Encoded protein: CASSLYYTGGYG. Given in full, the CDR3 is CASSLYYTGGYGYTF.

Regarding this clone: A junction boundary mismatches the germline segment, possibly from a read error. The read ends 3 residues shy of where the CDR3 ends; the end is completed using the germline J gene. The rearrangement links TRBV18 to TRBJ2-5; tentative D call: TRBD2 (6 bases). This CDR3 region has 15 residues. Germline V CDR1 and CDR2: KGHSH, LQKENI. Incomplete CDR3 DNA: TGTGCCAGCGCACCTAGAATAGCGGACCAAGAGACC. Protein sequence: CASAPRIADQET. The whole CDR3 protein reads CASAPRIADQETQYF.

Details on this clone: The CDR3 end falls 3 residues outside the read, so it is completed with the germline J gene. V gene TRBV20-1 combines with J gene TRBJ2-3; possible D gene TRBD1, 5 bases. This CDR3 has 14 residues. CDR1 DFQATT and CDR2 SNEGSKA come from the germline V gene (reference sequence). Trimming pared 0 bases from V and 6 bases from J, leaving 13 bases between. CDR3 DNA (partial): TGCAGTGCTAGAGACTACAGGATTGGCGATACG. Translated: CSARDYRIGDT. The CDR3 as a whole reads CSARDYRIGDTQYF.

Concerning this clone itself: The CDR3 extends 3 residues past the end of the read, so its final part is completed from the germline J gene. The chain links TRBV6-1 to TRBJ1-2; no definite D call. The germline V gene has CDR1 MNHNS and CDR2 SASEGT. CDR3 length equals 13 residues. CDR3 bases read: TGTGCCAGCAGTGATCACCTACTGTACGAC. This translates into CASSDHLLYD. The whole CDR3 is CASSDHLLYDYTF.

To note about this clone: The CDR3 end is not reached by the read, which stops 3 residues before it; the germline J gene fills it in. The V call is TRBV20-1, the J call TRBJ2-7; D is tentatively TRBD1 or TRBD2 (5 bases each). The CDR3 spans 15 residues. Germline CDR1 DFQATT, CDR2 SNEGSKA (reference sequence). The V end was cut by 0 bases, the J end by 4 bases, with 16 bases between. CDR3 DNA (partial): TGCAGTGCTAGAGATAACAGGCTGAGGGGTTACGAG. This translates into CSARDNRLRGYE. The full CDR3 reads CSARDNRLRGYEQYF.

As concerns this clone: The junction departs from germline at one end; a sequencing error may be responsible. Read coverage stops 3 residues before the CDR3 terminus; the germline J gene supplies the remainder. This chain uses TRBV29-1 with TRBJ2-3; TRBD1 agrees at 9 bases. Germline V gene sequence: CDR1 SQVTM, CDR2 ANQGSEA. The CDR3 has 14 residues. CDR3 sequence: CSVERGTGPETQYF. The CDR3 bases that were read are TGCAGCGTTGAAAGAGGGACAGGGCCAGAGACG.

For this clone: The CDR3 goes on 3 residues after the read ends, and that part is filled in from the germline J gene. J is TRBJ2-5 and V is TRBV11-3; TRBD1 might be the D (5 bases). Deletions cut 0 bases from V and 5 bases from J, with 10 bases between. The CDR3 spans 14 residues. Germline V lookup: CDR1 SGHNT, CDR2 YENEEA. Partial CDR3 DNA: TGTGCCAGCAGCTTAGACAGGGTGGCGGAGACC. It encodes CASSLDRVAET. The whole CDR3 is CASSLDRVAETQYF.

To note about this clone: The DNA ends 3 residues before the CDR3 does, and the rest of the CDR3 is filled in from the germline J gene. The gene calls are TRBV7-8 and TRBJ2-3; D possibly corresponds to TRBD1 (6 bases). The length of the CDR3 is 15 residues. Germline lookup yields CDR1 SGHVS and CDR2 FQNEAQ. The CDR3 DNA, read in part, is TGTGCCAGCAGCTTTGTGGGGGCAGCCGGGGAGACG. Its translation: CASSFVGAAGET. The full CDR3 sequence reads CASSFVGAAGETQYF.

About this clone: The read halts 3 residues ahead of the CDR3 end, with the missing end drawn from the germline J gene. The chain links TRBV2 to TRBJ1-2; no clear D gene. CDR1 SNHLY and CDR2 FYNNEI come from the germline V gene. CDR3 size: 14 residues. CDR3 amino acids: CASSPTSYQETYTF. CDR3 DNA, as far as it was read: TGTGCCAGCAGTCCTACTAGCTACCAAGAGACC.

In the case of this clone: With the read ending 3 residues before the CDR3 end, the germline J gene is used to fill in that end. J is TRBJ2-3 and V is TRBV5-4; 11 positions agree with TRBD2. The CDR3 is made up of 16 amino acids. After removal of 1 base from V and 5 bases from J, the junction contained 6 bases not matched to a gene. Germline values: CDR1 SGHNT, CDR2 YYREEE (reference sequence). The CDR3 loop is CASSLFTSGSVDTQYF. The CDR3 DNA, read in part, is TGTGCCAGCAGCTTGTTTACTAGCGGGAGTGTAGATACG.

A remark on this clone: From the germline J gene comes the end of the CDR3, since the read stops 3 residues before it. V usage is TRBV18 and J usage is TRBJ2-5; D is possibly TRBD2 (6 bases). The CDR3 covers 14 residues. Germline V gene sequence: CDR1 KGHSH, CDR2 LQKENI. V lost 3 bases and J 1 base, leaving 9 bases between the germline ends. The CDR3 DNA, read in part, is TGTGCCAGCTCACCGGTGCGGGGCCAAGAGACC. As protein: CASSPVRGQET. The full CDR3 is CASSPVRGQETQYF.

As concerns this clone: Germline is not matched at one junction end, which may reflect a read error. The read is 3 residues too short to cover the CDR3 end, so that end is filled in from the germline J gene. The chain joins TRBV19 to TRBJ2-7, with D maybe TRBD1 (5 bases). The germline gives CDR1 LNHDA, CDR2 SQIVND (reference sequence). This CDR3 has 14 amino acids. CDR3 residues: CARSIVGRVHEQYF. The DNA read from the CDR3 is TGTGCCAGGAGTATAGTCGGCAGGGTCCACGAG.

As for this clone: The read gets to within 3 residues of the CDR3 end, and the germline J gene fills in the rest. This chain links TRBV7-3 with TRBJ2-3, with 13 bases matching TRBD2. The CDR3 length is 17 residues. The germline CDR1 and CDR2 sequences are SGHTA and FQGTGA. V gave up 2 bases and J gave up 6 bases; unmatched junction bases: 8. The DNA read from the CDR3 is TGTGCCAGCAGCTTAGAAACTAGCGGGAGGGCCGAGGATACG. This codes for CASSLETSGRAEDT. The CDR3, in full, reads CASSLETSGRAEDTQYF.

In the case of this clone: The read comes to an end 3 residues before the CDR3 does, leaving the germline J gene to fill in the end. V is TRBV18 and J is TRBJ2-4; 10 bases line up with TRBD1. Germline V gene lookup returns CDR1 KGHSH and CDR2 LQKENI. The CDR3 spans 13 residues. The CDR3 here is CASSHGTGDGQYF. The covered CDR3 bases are TGTGCCAGCTCTCACGGGACAGGGGATGGT.

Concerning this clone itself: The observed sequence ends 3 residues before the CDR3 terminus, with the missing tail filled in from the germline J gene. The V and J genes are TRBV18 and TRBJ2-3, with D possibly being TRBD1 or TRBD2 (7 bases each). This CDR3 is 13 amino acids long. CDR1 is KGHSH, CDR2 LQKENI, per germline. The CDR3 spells CASSPDRRETQYF. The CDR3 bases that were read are TGTGCCAGCTCACCGGACAGGCGGGAGACG.

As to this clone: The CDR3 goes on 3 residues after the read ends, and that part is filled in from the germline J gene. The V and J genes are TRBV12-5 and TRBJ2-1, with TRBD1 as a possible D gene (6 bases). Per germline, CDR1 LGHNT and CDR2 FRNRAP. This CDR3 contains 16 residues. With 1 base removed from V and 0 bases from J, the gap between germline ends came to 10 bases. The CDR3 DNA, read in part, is TGTGCTAGTGGTTTGGGGGGGCTTAGCTCCTACAATGAG. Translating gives CASGLGGLSSYNE. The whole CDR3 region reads CASGLGGLSSYNEQFF.

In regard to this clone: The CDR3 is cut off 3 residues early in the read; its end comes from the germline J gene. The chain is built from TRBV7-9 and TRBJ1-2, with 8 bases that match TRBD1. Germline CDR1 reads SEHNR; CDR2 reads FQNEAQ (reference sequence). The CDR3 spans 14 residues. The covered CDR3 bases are TGTGCCAGCAGCTTAAGCCAGGGGGCTCATGAC. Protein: CASSLSQGAHD. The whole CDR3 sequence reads CASSLSQGAHDYTF.

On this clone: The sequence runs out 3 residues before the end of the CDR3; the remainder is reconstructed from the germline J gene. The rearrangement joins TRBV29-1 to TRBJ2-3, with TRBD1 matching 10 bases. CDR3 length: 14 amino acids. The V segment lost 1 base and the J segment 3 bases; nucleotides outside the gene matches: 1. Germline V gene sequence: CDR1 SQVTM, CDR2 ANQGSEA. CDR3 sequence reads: CSVEGDRGTDTQYF. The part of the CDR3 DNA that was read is TGCAGCGTTGAAGGGGACAGGGGAACAGATACG.

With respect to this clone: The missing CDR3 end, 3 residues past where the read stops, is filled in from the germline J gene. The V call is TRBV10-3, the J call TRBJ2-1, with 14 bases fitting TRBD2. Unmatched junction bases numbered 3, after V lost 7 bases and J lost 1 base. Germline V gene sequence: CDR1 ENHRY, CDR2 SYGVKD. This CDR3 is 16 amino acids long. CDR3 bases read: TGTGCCATCACTGGGACTAGCGGGGGATCCTACAATGAG. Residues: CAITGTSGGSYNE. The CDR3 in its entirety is CAITGTSGGSYNEQFF.

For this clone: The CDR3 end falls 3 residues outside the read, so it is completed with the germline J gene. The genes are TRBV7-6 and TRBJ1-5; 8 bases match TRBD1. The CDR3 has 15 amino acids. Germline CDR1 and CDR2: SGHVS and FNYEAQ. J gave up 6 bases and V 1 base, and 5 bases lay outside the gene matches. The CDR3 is CASSLGQGFSQPQHF. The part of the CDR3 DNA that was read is TGTGCCAGCAGCTTAGGACAGGGGTTTAGTCAGCCC.

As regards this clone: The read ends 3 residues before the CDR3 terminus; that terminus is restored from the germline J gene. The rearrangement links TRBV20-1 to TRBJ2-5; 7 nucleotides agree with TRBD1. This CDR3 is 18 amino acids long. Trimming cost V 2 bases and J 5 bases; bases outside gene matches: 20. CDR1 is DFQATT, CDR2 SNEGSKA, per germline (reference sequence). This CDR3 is CSARPPSGQRIELETQYF. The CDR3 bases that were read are TGCAGTGCTAGACCACCATCGGGACAGAGAATAGAGTTGGAGACC.

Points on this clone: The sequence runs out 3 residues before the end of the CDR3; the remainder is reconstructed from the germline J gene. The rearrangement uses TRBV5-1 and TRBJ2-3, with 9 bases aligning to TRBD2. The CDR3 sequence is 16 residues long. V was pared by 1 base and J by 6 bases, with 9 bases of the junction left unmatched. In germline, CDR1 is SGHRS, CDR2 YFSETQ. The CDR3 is CASSLSTSGPVDTQYF. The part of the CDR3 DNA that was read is TGCGCCAGCAGCTTGTCGACTAGCGGCCCGGTGGATACG. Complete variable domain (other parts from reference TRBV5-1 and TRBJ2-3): KAGVTQTPRYLIKTRGQQVTLSCSPISGHRSVSWYQQTPGQGLQFLFEYFSETQRNKGNFPGRFSGRQFSNSRSEMNVSTLELGDSALYLCASSLSTSGPVDTQYFGPGTRLTVL.

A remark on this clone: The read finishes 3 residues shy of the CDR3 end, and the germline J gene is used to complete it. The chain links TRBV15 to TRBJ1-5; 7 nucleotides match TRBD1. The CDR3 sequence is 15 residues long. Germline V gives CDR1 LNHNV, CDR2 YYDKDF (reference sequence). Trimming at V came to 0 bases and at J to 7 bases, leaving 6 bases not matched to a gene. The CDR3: CATSRERQGFQPQHF. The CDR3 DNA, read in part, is TGTGCCACCAGCAGAGAAAGACAGGGATTCCAGCCC. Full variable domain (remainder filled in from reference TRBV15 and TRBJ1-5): DAMVIQNPRYQVTQFGKPVTLSCSQTLNHNVMYWYQQKSSQAPKLLFHYYDKDFNNEADTPDNFQSRRPNTSFCFLDIRSPGLGDTAMYLCATSRERQGFQPQHFGDGTRLSIL.